This T cell receptor beta chain was found in a study of patients and donors after allogeneic stem cell transplantation. Germline V lookup: CDR1 SGHTA, CDR2 FQGNSA. The CDR3 covers 15 residues. The V end lost 1 base, the J end lost 3 bases, and 10 bases lay between the germline ends. There are a few counts of this clonotype. One entry per CDR3 protein results from TCRdb running MiXCR on the RT-PCR reads. The sample lists 800,000 to 1,000,000 distinct CDR3 sequences, about a sixth occurring once. Sequencing used blood, either unsorted or a sorted T cell fraction (not recorded which). This TCR was recovered from a human donor who was either an allogeneic HSCT recipient or a stem cell or donor lymphocyte infusion donor (not recorded which). It is not recorded whose cells these are; they may come from a transplant donor. The V gene is TRBV7-2, the J gene TRBJ1-5; D is uncertain. The CDR3 protein is CASSLGLPTNQPQHF. In DNA, the CDR3 is TGTGCCAGCAGCTTAGGGCTTCCCACCAATCAGCCCCAGCATTTT.